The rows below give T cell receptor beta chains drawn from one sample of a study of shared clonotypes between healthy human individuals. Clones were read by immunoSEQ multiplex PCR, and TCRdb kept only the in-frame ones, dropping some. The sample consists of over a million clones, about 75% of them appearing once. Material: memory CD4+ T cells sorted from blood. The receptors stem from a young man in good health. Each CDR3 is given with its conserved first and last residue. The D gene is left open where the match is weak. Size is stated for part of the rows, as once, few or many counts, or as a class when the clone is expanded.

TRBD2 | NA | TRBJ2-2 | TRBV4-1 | TGCGCCAGCAGCGCGAGGACTAGAAAAACTCTTAACACCGGGGAGCTGTTTTTT | CASSARTRKTLNTGELFF
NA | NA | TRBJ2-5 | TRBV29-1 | TGCAGCGTTGAAGGGGGATTTCAAGAGACCCAGTACTTC | CSVEGGFQETQYF
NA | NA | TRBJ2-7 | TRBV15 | TGTGCCACCAGCTCCCTCAATTTTTCCTCCTACGAGCAGTACTTC | CATSSLNFSSYEQYF
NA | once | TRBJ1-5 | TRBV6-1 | TGTGCCAGCAGTGAAGGGTGGATTCAGCCCCAGCATTTT | CASSEGWIQPQHF
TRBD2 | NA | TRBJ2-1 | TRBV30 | TGTGCCTGGAGTCGAGCGGGAGTAAGTGAGCAGTTCTTC | CAWSRAGVSEQFF
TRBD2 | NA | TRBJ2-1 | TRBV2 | TGTGCCAGCAGGGCCGGACTAGCGGGCATGGATGAGCAGTTCTTC | CASRAGLAGMDEQFF
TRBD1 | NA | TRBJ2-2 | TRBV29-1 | TGCAGCGTTGAAGGGGCAGGGGGCTCCGGGGAGCTGTTTTTT | CSVEGAGGSGELFF
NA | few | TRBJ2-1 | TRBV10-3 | TGTGCCATCAGCGGACAGAGCTCCTACAATGAGCAGTTCTTC | CAISGQSSYNEQFF
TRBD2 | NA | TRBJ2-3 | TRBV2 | TGTGCCAGCAGCCTCTCACGGGGGGGCCGCACAGATACGCAGTATTTT | CASSLSRGGRTDTQYF
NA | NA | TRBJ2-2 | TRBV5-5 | TGTGCCAGCAGCTTCTCGGTGGCGAAGGGCGGGGAGCTGTTTTTT | CASSFSVAKGGELFF
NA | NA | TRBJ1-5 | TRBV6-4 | TGTGCCAGCAGTGCCGAACAGGGACAGCCCCAGCATTTT | CASSAEQGQPQHF
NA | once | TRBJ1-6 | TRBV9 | TGTGCCAGCAGCGTAGCTTGGCAGAATTCACCCCTCCACTTT | CASSVAWQNSPLHF
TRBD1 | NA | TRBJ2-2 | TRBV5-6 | TGTGCCAGCAGCCTGGGACAGGGTAACACCGGGGAGCTGTTTTTT | CASSLGQGNTGELFF
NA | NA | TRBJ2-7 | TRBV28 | TGTGCCAGCAGTCTCACTCCGGGGGCCGGGACCTACGAGCAGTACTTC | CASSLTPGAGTYEQYF
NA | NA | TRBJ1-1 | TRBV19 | TGTGCCAGTAGTGTGAGGACTGAAGCTTTCTTT | CASSVRTEAFF
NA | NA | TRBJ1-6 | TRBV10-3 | TGTGCCATCAGTCCCGCGGGGGGGAATTCACCCCTCCACTTT | CAISPAGGNSPLHF
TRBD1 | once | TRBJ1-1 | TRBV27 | TGTGCCAGCAGCGCAGACAGGGCAAACACTGAAGCTTTCTTT | CASSADRANTEAFF
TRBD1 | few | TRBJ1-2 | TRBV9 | TGTGCCAGCGCGAGAATCGGGACAGCCACTAACTATGGCTACACCTTC | CASARIGTATNYGYTF
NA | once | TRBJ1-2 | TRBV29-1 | TGCAGCGCCCCAGGGGCGTGGGGAGGCTACACCTTC | CSAPGAWGGYTF
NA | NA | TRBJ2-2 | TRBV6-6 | TGTGCCAGCACCCTCGGGGGCGCCAACACCGGGGAGCTGTTTTTT | CASTLGGANTGELFF
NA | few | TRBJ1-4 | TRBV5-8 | TGTGCCAGCAGCTTAGACGCTGAAAAACTGTTTTTT | CASSLDAEKLFF
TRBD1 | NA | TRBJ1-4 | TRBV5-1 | TGCGCCAGCAGCTTTGCCGGGACAGCAAATGAAAAACTGTTTTTT | CASSFAGTANEKLFF
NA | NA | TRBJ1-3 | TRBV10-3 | TGTGCCATCAGTGGCGGTAACCTAGGTGGAAACACCATATATTTT | CAISGGNLGGNTIYF
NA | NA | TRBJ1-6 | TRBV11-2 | TGTGCCAGCAGCCCCGGGGGGCATGCTTCACCCCTCCACTTT | CASSPGGHASPLHF
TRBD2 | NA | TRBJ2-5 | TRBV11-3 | TGTGCCAGCAGCCCGGGACTGGGAGCGGGGCAAGAGACCCAGTACTTC | CASSPGLGAGQETQYF
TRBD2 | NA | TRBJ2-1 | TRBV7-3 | TGTGCCAGCAGCTCCCCGGGACTACTCTACAATGAGCAGTTCTTC | CASSSPGLLYNEQFF
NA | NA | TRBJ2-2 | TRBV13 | TGTGCCACTAGACGACAGACCGGGGAGCTGTTTTTT | CATRRQTGELFF
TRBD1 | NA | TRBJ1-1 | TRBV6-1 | TGTGCCAGCAATTACAGGGGTAAGGGCACTGAAGCTTTCTTT | CASNYRGKGTEAFF
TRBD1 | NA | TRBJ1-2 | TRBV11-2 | TGTGCCAGCAGCTCCCTCAGGGGGCGCTGGGTTGGCTACACCTTC | CASSSLRGRWVGYTF
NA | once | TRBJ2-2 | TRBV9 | TGTGCCAGCAGCCCCCAGGTCACCGGGGAGCTGTTTTTT | CASSPQVTGELFF
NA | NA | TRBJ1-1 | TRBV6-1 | TGTGCCAGCATCCGAAACCGGGCCGAAGAAGCTTTCTTT | CASIRNRAEEAFF
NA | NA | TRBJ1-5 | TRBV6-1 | TGTGCCAGCAGTGAACTGGACACAAATCAGCCCCAGCATTTT | CASSELDTNQPQHF
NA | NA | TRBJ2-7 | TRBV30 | TGTGCCTGGAGTATAGGTCCTGCGGGGCACTCCTACGAGCAGTACTTC | CAWSIGPAGHSYEQYF
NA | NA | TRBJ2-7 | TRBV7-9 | TGTGCCAGCAGCTTAGCGAGGGGTTCCACCGAGCAATACTTC | CASSLARGSTEQYF
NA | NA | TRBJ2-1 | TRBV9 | TGTGCCAGCAGCCCACGGGTTTTGGTCAATGAGCAGTTCTTC | CASSPRVLVNEQFF
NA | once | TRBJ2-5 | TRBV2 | TGTGCCAGCTCCCGGCGGGAAGAGACCCAGTACTTC | CASSRREETQYF
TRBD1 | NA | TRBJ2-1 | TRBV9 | TGTGCCAGCAGCCCCCAGGGGGCTTCCTACAATGAGCAGTTCTTC | CASSPQGASYNEQFF
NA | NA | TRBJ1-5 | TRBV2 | TGTGCCAGCAGTGAATACCCCCTGGGCACCAATCAGCCCCAGCATTTT | CASSEYPLGTNQPQHF
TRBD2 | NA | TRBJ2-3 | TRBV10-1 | TGCGCCAGCAGTGAGGCGGGAGTGATAGATACGCAGTATTTT | CASSEAGVIDTQYF
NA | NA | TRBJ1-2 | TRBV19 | TGTGCCAGTAGTACCTATGAGGGCGGCTACACCTTC | CASSTYEGGYTF
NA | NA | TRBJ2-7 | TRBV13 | TGTGCCAGCACCAACGTTCTCGGCGAGCAGTACTTC | CASTNVLGEQYF
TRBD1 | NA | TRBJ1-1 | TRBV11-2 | TGTGCCAGCAGCTTCAGACAGGGGGCGATTACTGAAGCTTTCTTT | CASSFRQGAITEAFF